A single sample gave rise to the 8 T cell receptor beta chains below, sequenced in a study of PD-L1 blockade in urothelial cancer. Time point defined: peripheral blood 6 weeks after treatment start. Method: immunoSEQ multiplex PCR; TCRdb's copy keeps in-frame clones and lacks some. The sample lists 35,000 to 45,000 clones, about 90% occurring once. Material: PBMCs, obtained around atezolizumab (anti-PD-L1) treatment. These receptors all come from a man in his 70s with urothelial cancer.

The V and J genes are TRBV11-2 and TRBJ2-6; D is perhaps TRBD2 (6 bases). CDR1 and CDR2 (germline): SGHAT, FQNNGV. The V and J ends lost 5 bases and 6 bases respectively, with 14 bases between them. The CDR3 extends over 15 amino acids. CDR3 bases: TGTGCCAGCAGCCTACTCCAGCGGGCGGCCAACGTCCTGACTTTC. This codes for CASSLLQRAANVLTF.

J is TRBJ1-5 and V is TRBV28; TRBD1 agrees at 7 bases. V lost 6 bases to trimming and J lost 2 bases; unmatched junction nucleotides: 4. CDR1 and CDR2 (germline): MDHEN, SYDVKM. The CDR3 is 14 residues long. CDR3 protein: CASRPTGGNQPQHF. CDR3 nucleotide sequence: TGTGCCAGCAGGCCTACAGGGGGCAATCAGCCCCAGCATTTT.

This chain uses TRBV29-1 with TRBJ2-3; 7 positions agree with TRBD1. The CDR3 runs to 15 residues. Germline-derived CDR1 and CDR2 are SQVTM and ANQGSEA. The V gene end was trimmed by 3 bases and the J gene end by 15 bases; junction bases not matched to a gene: 21. The CDR3 sequence: CSVDQGDTLGMGRYF. The CDR3 region has the DNA TGCAGCGTTGATCAGGGGGATACGTTAGGTATGGGCAGATATTTT.

V usage is TRBV9 and J usage is TRBJ1-1; 8 bases are shared with TRBD1. V lost 1 base to trimming and J lost 1 base; unmatched junction nucleotides: 3. The CDR3 length is 15 residues. CDR1 is SGDLS, CDR2 YYNGEE, per germline. The DNA of the CDR3 is TGTGCCAGCAGCGTACACCAGGGGGCGAACACTGAAGCTTTCTTT. Amino acid sequence: CASSVHQGANTEAFF.

This clone was seen a handful of times. The V gene is TRBV19, the J gene TRBJ1-1, with 8 bases that match TRBD1. The germline V gene has CDR1 LNHDA and CDR2 SQIVND (reference sequence). The CDR3 totals 13 residues. V shed 5 bases and J 4 bases; nucleotides not matched to a gene: 3. This chain's CDR3 is CASSFDRGTEAFF. The CDR3, as DNA: TGTGCCAGTAGTTTTGACAGGGGCACTGAAGCTTTCTTT.

The chain carries TRBV4-1 and TRBJ1-3; tentatively, D is TRBD1 (6 bases). CDR1 is MGHRA, CDR2 YSYEKL, per germline. V was clipped by 2 bases and J by 2 bases, with 10 bases between them. The CDR3 is 15 residues long. This chain's CDR3 is CASSQNSGAGNTIYF. DNA of the CDR3: TGCGCCAGCAGCCAAAACTCAGGGGCTGGAAACACCATATATTTT.

This clone was observed once. The rearrangement joins TRBV28 to TRBJ1-4; 8 bases line up with TRBD1. J was trimmed by 0 bases and V by 3 bases; bases with no gene match: 9. The V gene's germline CDR1 is MDHEN and CDR2 SYDVKM. The CDR3 is made up of 18 amino acids. CDR3 DNA: TGTGCCAGCAGTTTCCCCGGGACAGGCCACGCAACTAATGAAAAACTGTTTTTT. Translation gives CASSFPGTGHATNEKLFF.

This clone was seen once. V is TRBV19 and J is TRBJ2-7; 11 bases are a match to TRBD1. The germline CDR1 and CDR2 sequences are LNHDA and SQIVND (reference sequence). V lost 6 bases, J lost 2 bases, and 6 bases stayed unmatched. The CDR3 spans 15 residues. The CDR3 region is CASSDRDRGAYEQYF. CDR3 sequence (DNA): TGTGCCAGTAGCGACCGGGACAGGGGGGCCTACGAGCAGTACTTC.